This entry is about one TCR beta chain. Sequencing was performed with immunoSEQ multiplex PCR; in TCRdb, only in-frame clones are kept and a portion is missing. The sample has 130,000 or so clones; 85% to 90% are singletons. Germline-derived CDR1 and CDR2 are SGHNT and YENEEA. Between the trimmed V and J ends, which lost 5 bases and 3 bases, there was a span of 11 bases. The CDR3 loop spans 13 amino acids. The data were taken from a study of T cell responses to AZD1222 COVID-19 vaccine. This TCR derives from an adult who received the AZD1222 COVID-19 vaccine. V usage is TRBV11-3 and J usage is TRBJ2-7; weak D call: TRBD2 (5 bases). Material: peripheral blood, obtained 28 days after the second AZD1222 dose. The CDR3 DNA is TGTGCCAGCAGCCCCCCTGAGGGCTACGAGCAGTACTTC. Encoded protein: CASSPPEGYEQYF.